The 25 T cell receptor beta chains below come from one sample, sequenced in a study of T cell repertoires in cytomegalovirus infection. Each CDR3 protein is one row after TCRdb ran MiXCR on the reads. This sample yields some 940,000 distinct CDR3 sequences, of which approximately 31% are seen a single time; more than 12% belongs to the top ten. Antigens of these TCRs are unknown. Material: cultured CD8+ T cells from PBMCs, obtained from culture after CMV antigen stimulation. Every receptor here comes from a human donor in good health (CMV status not recorded). Some clones in this sample may be carry-over from other donors' samples.

This sequence joins TRBV6-1 and TRBJ1-1, with 12 bases aligning to TRBD1. The trim removed 6 bases at V and 5 bases at J, leaving 13 bases unmatched. The length of the CDR3 is 17 residues. Germline CDR1 is MNHNS and CDR2 is SASEGT. CDR3 sequence reads: CASRPVGDRGRWTEAFF. CDR3 nucleotides: TGTGCCAGCAGGCCCGTGGGGGACAGGGGGCGGTGGACTGAAGCTTTCTTT.

The chain employs TRBV6-1 and TRBJ2-7; D possibly corresponds to TRBD1 (5 bases). V gave up 8 bases and J gave up 2 bases, with 13 bases separating them. CDR3 length: 13 residues. The germline V gene encodes CDR1 MNHNS and CDR2 SASEGT. The CDR3 here is CASGAAPTYEQYV. The CDR3 region has the DNA TGTGCCAGCGGGGCGGCACCCACCTACGAGCAGTACGTC.

This clonotype was recorded a few times. V gene TRBV12-3 or TRBV12-4 combines with J gene TRBJ2-7; 8 bases are a match to TRBD1. With V trimmed by 5 bases and J by 6 bases, 3 bases remained unmatched. CDR3 length equals 12 residues. CDR3 nucleotide sequence: TGTGCCAGCAGTCCACAGGGGGGCGAGCAGTACTTC. Residues: CASSPQGGEQYF.

This clonotype was observed a handful of times. J is TRBJ1-2 and V is TRBV12-3 or TRBV12-4, with D maybe TRBD1 (6 bases). V was shortened by 6 bases and J by 7 bases, with 21 bases between the two germline ends. The CDR3 covers 15 residues. Here the CDR3 reads CASRPISAGALGYTF. In DNA, the CDR3 is TGTGCCAGCAGACCGATCTCCGCAGGGGCCCTTGGCTACACCTTC.

This clonotype was picked up many times. The CDR3 reads CASSYRDNTYNEQFF. The CDR3 nucleotides read TGTGCCAGCAGTTACCGGGACAATACCTACAATGAGCAGTTCTTC. This chain connects TRBV12-3 or TRBV12-4 to TRBJ2-1, with a weak D call TRBD1 (6 bases). This CDR3 has 15 residues. V was cut by 4 bases and J by 2 bases, with 12 bases left in between.

This chain uses TRBV6-5 with TRBJ1-1; D not certain. V was pared by 4 bases and J by 3 bases, with 9 bases between. The V gene's germline CDR1 is MNHEY and CDR2 SVGAGI. There are 13 residues in the CDR3. The CDR3 DNA is TGTGCCAGCAGTTTTTACAGCTACACTGAAGCTTTCTTT. Its translation: CASSFYSYTEAFF.

This clonotype was recorded a few times. This rearrangement joins TRBV28 to TRBJ2-1; D is ambiguous. V lost 3 bases, J lost 1 base, and 10 bases lay in between. The CDR3 contains 15 residues. Germline CDR1 and CDR2: MDHEN and SYDVKM. The CDR3 DNA follows: TGTGCCAGCAGTTTGACGACTTTTTCCTACAATGAGCAGTTCTTC. Amino acid sequence: CASSLTTFSYNEQFF.

V usage is TRBV6-5 and J usage is TRBJ2-7; D unresolved. Trimming left V 5 bases short and J 4 bases short, with 12 bases between. The CDR3 loop spans 13 amino acids. Germline-derived CDR1 and CDR2 are MNHEY and SVGAGI. CDR3 amino acids: CASSRWTEYEQYF. The CDR3 region has the DNA TGTGCCAGCAGTAGATGGACGGAGTACGAGCAGTACTTC.

This clonotype occurred many times. This chain connects TRBV7-2 to TRBJ2-3; 14 bases agree with TRBD2. The CDR3 sequence is 20 residues long. The germline CDR1 and CDR2 sequences are SGHTA and FQGNSA. Trimming took 5 bases from V and 4 from J; bases not matched to a gene: 17. The CDR3 coding sequence is TGTGCCAGCAGCCTCCGGGGACTAGCGGGGGTCCCACCGGGGGCAGATACGCAGTATTTT. Translated: CASSLRGLAGVPPGADTQYF.

This clonotype was seen more than once but under ten times. The genes are TRBV6-5 and TRBJ2-5, with unresolved D. This CDR3 region has 13 residues. Germline CDR1 and CDR2: MNHEY and SVGAGI. V was pared by 4 bases and J by 3 bases, with 9 bases between. CDR3 sequence: CASSLSVKETQYF. The CDR3, as DNA: TGTGCCAGCAGTTTGTCGGTGAAAGAGACCCAGTACTTC.

This clonotype came up many times. The gene calls are TRBV7-2 and TRBJ1-1; D gene unclear. The V end lost 4 bases, the J end lost 0 bases, and 6 bases lay between the germline ends. This CDR3 region has 13 residues. Germline loops: CDR1 SGHTA, CDR2 FQGNSA. DNA for the CDR3: TGTGCCAGCAGCTCTGGGATGAACACTGAAGCTTTCTTT. Translating it yields CASSSGMNTEAFF.

The chain couples TRBV6-1 to TRBJ2-2; no definite D call. Germline V gene sequence: CDR1 MNHNS, CDR2 SASEGT. CDR3 size: 14 residues. V was shortened by 4 bases and J by 2 bases, with 8 bases between the two germline ends. In nucleotides, the CDR3 is TGTGCCAGCAGTGTCAGACAAAACACCGGGGAGCTGTTTTTT. It encodes CASSVRQNTGELFF.

The chain couples TRBV6-5 to TRBJ2-7; D perhaps matches TRBD1 (6 bases). This CDR3 has 15 residues. CDR1 and CDR2 from the germline V gene are MNHEY and SVGAGI. The V end lost 4 bases, the J end lost 1 base, and 14 bases lay between the germline ends. Here the CDR3 reads CASSSKTGRSYEQYV. The CDR3 region has the DNA TGTGCCAGCAGTTCGAAGACAGGTCGTTCCTACGAGCAGTACGTC.

The chain has TRBV27 and TRBJ1-2; D gene unclear. The CDR3 covers 13 residues. Deletions cut 3 bases from V and 4 bases from J, with 9 bases between. The germline gives CDR1 MNHEY, CDR2 SMNVEV (reference sequence). The CDR3 DNA reads TGTGCCAGCAGTTTTGCGGGGTTCTATGGCTACACCTTC. Translation gives CASSFAGFYGYTF.

This clonotype has ten or more counts. The chain carries TRBV7-2 and TRBJ1-1, with D uncertain. The CDR3 extends over 14 amino acids. CDR1 is SGHTA, CDR2 FQGNSA, per germline. V lost 1 base, J lost 6 bases, and 12 bases lay in between. The chain's CDR3 is CASSLVNARPEAFF. The CDR3 region has the DNA TGTGCCAGCAGCTTAGTGAATGCCAGACCTGAAGCTTTCTTT.

This chain uses TRBV4-2 with TRBJ1-5, with D hard to call. V was trimmed by 1 base and J by 8 bases, leaving 12 bases between them. CDR3 length: 14 amino acids. The germline CDR1 and CDR2 sequences are LGHNA and YNFKEQ. The CDR3 sequence: CASSQAPGKEPQHF. The CDR3 DNA sequence: TGTGCCAGCAGCCAAGCCCCGGGGAAGGAGCCCCAGCATTTT.

This chain links TRBV7-9 with TRBJ1-2; D uncertain. Looked up from germline, CDR1 is SEHNR and CDR2 is FQNEAQ (reference sequence). Trimming removed 4 bases at V and 7 bases at J, with 22 bases between. The CDR3 runs to 16 residues. The CDR3 reads CASSSTALSQARGYTF. CDR3 nucleotides: TGTGCCAGCAGCTCCACTGCCCTGTCCCAGGCGCGTGGCTACACCTTC.

This clonotype has more than one count but fewer than ten. The chain combines TRBV6-2 or TRBV6-3 with TRBJ1-1, with a weak D call TRBD1 (5 bases). Trimming left V 3 bases short and J 4 bases short, with 12 bases between. Germline V gene sequence: CDR1 MNHEY, CDR2 SVGEGT. This CDR3 has 14 amino acids. The CDR3 region is CASSYSQGVTEAFF. CDR3 coding DNA: TGTGCCAGCAGTTATTCCCAGGGAGTCACTGAAGCTTTCTTT.

This clonotype was counted many times. For the CDR3, the DNA is TGTGCCAGCAGCCTAGAAGGGGACAATGAGCAGTTCTTC. Translated, it gives CASSLEGDNEQFF. The chain has TRBV12-3 or TRBV12-4 and TRBJ2-1; D is possibly TRBD1 (5 bases). Trimming took 6 bases from V and 5 from J, leaving 11 bases between them. CDR3 length: 13 amino acids.

This chain connects TRBV6-1 to TRBJ2-2; D gene unclear. Trimming removed 6 bases from V and 6 bases from J, with 11 bases in between. This CDR3 contains 13 residues. Germline V gives CDR1 MNHNS, CDR2 SASEGT. The chain's CDR3 is CASSPFMAGELFF. CDR3 nucleotides: TGTGCCAGCAGCCCCTTTATGGCCGGGGAGCTGTTTTTT.

This clonotype was found many times. This rearrangement joins TRBV7-9 to TRBJ2-2; 8 positions match TRBD1. The CDR3 is made up of 17 amino acids. Germline CDR1 reads SEHNR; CDR2 reads FQNEAQ (reference sequence). V was clipped by 4 bases and J by 1 base; unmatched bases: 8. In nucleotides, the CDR3 is TGTGCCAGCAGCTCGCCACCTACAGGGGGGAACACCGGGGAGCTGTTTTTT. The encoded protein is CASSSPPTGGNTGELFF.

The CDR3, as DNA: TGTGCCAGTAGTCAAACGACAGGGGGCGATTACAATGAGCAGTTCTTC. Protein: CASSQTTGGDYNEQFF. The rearrangement uses TRBV19 and TRBJ2-1; 10 nucleotides agree with TRBD1. The germline CDR1 and CDR2 sequences are LNHDA and SQIVND (reference sequence). Trimming took 5 bases from V and 4 from J; bases not matched to a gene: 8. The CDR3 contains 16 residues.

This clonotype turned up a few times. CDR3 nucleotides: TGTGCCAGCAGCACCTACGGACAGGAAAGAAACACCATATATTTT. Its translation: CASSTYGQERNTIYF. The chain recombines TRBV7-8 with TRBJ1-3; 7 nucleotides align to TRBD1. V shed 5 bases and J 5 bases; nucleotides not matched to a gene: 9. The CDR3 sequence is 15 residues long. Germline V gene sequence: CDR1 SGHVS, CDR2 FQNEAQ. Full variable domain (outside the CDR3, taken from reference TRBV7-8 and TRBJ1-3): GAGVSQSPRYKVAKRGQDVALRCDPISGHVSLFWYQQALGQGPEFLTYFQNEAQLDKSGLPSDRFFAERPEGSVSTLKIQRTQQEDSAVYLCASSTYGQERNTIYFGEGSWLTVV.

In this sample, this clonotype turned up a few times. The rearrangement joins TRBV6-1 to TRBJ1-6; D unclear. Germline-derived CDR1 and CDR2 are MNHNS and SASEGT. V gave up 6 bases and J gave up 9 bases, with 12 bases separating them. The length of the CDR3 is 13 residues. The CDR3 DNA sequence: TGTGCCAGCAGGCCCGGGTCTACTTCACCCCTCCACTTT. It translates to CASRPGSTSPLHF.

This clonotype was seen a few times. The chain uses TRBV6-6 and TRBJ1-5, with D possibly TRBD1 on 5 matching bases. The CDR3 has 17 residues. CDR1 MNHNY and CDR2 SVGAGI come from the germline V gene (reference sequence). The ends were cut back, 2 bases at V and 1 base at J, with 15 bases in the middle. In DNA, the CDR3 is TGTGCCAGCAGTTACGGCGGGTCGGGGGGGAGCAATCAGCCCCAGCATTTT. Residues: CASSYGGSGGSNQPQHF.